These T cell receptor beta chains were read from a single sample in a study of T cell responses to AZD1222 COVID-19 vaccine. Profiled with immunoSEQ multiplex PCR; TCRdb holds only in-frame clones, not every one. This repertoire shows about 81,000 clones, around 93% found once; its top ten account for more than 7.5%. Source: peripheral blood, taken 28 days after the second AZD1222 dose. These receptor sequences come from an adult who received the AZD1222 COVID-19 vaccine. Both conserved end residues are part of each CDR3. The D gene is left open where the match is weak. Only part of the rows carry a size: once, few, many, or a class if the clone is expanded.

J gene,D gene,clone size,V gene,CDR3 DNA,CDR3 protein
TRBJ1-2,NA,NA,TRBV28,TGTGCCAGCGGTGGAGGGGCAGCAAACTATGGCTACACCTTC,CASGGGAANYGYTF
TRBJ1-3,NA,NA,TRBV3-1/TRBV3-2,TGTGCCAGCAGCTCCTGGCGGGATAAAATGAGTCTCTCTGGAAACACCATATATTTT,CASSSWRDKMSLSGNTIYF
TRBJ2-2,TRBD2,few,TRBV11-2,TGTGCCAGCAGCCGGATAGCGGGAACCACCGGGGAGCTGTTTTTT,CASSRIAGTTGELFF
TRBJ2-6,NA,NA,TRBV9,TGTGCCAGCAGCATCAACAACGTCCTGACTTTC,CASSINNVLTF
TRBJ2-1,TRBD2,NA,TRBV7-2,TGTGCCAGCAGCCCCTGGACTAGCGGTATCTACAATGAGCAGTTCTTC,CASSPWTSGIYNEQFF
TRBJ1-5,TRBD1,NA,TRBV6-6,TGTGCCAGCAGTTACGGCAGGGGGTTTGATCAGCCCCAGCATTTT,CASSYGRGFDQPQHF
TRBJ2-3,NA,once,TRBV27,TGTGCCAGCAGTAGATTGTCCGGGACGCCTAGCACAGATACGCAGTATTTT,CASSRLSGTPSTDTQYF
TRBJ2-3,NA,NA,TRBV7-6,TGTGCCAGCAGCTTAGGTAATACGCAGTATTTT,CASSLGNTQYF
TRBJ2-3,TRBD1,NA,TRBV5-1,TGCGCCAGCAGCTTTGGGACAGGCGGAAATACGCAGTATTTT,CASSFGTGGNTQYF
TRBJ2-7,NA,NA,TRBV5-4,TGTGCCAGCAGCGGCGGACAGTGGGTCTCCGAGCAGTACTTC,CASSGGQWVSEQYF
TRBJ2-1,NA,NA,TRBV19,TGTGCCAGTAGTATAGTCACCGGGACCATCAAGGATGAGCAGTTCTTC,CASSIVTGTIKDEQFF
TRBJ1-2,NA,few,TRBV12-3/TRBV12-4,TGTGCCAGCAGACCACAGGAGTTCTATGGCTACACCTTC,CASRPQEFYGYTF
TRBJ1-1,TRBD1,NA,TRBV2,TGTGCCAGCAGTGAGCAGGGACAGATGAACACTGAAGCTTTCTTT,CASSEQGQMNTEAFF
TRBJ1-1,NA,NA,TRBV6-2/TRBV6-3,TGTGCCAGCAGTTATTGGGGGAACACTGAAGCTTTCTTT,CASSYWGNTEAFF
TRBJ2-1,NA,NA,TRBV6-1,TGTGCCAGCAGTGGAGGTTCCCTCCCGAACTACAATGAGCAGTTCTTC,CASSGGSLPNYNEQFF
TRBJ2-5,TRBD1,NA,TRBV28,TGTGCCAGCAGCCGGGACAGAGTGGTAGAGACCCAGTACTTC,CASSRDRVVETQYF
TRBJ2-2,NA,once,TRBV6-6,TGTGCCAGCAGTTACCCCGCGTCAGGGGAGCTGTTTTTT,CASSYPASGELFF
TRBJ2-7,NA,few,TRBV28,TGTGCCAGCAGAACCGGGACACGCGAGCAGTACTTC,CASRTGTREQYF